This T cell receptor beta chain is from a study of PD-1 blockade in classical Hodgkin lymphoma. Whole-study results and caveats: Nivolumab initiation under 1 year post-ASCT meant exclusion.

Sequencing used immunoSEQ multiplex PCR; TCRdb keeps in-frame clones, though not all of them. The table shows 100,000 to 130,000 clones, with about 88% occurring only once. Relapses following autologous stem cell transplantation were seen in all patients, with brentuximab vedotin exposure varying. Comment on this clone: No antigen is known for it.

The CDR3 covers 12 residues. Germline CDR1 and CDR2: SNHLY and FYNNEI. The V end lost 5 bases, the J end lost 7 bases, and 8 bases lay between the germline ends. The chain recombines TRBV2 with TRBJ2-2; D remains unclear. The sequence derives from a human donor with classical Hodgkin lymphoma. The material sequenced was peripheral blood mononuclear cells (PBMCs), taken before the second cycle of nivolumab. CDR3 sequence: CASSSLGGELFF. CDR3 DNA sequence: TGTGCCAGCAGTTCCCTGGGCGGGGAGCTGTTTTTT.